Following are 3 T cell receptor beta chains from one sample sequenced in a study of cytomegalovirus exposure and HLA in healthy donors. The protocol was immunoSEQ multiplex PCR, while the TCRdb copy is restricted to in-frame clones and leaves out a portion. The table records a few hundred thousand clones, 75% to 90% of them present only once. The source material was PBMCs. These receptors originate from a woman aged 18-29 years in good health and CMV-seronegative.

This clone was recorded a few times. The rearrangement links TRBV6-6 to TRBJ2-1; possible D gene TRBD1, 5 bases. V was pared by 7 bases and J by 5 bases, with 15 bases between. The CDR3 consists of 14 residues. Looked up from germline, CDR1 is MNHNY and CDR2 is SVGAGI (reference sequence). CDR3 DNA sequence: TGTGCCAGCACCTCGGACAACACGCACAATGAGCAGTTCTTC. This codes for CASTSDNTHNEQFF.

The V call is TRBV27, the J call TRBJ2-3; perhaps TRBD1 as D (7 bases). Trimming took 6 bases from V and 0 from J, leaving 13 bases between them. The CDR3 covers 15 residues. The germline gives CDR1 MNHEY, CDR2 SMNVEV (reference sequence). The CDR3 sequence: CASRMTGTSTDTQYF. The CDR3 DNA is TGTGCCAGCAGGATGACAGGGACTAGCACAGATACGCAGTATTTT.

The CDR3: CASSLDRGNTEAFF. CDR3 nucleotides: TGTGCCAGCAGTTTGGACAGGGGTAACACTGAAGCTTTCTTT. This chain uses TRBV27 with TRBJ1-1, with 9 bases lining up with TRBD1. The ends lost 3 bases at V and 2 bases at J; junction bases unmatched: 1. This CDR3 contains 14 residues. Germline V lookup: CDR1 MNHEY, CDR2 SMNVEV (reference sequence).